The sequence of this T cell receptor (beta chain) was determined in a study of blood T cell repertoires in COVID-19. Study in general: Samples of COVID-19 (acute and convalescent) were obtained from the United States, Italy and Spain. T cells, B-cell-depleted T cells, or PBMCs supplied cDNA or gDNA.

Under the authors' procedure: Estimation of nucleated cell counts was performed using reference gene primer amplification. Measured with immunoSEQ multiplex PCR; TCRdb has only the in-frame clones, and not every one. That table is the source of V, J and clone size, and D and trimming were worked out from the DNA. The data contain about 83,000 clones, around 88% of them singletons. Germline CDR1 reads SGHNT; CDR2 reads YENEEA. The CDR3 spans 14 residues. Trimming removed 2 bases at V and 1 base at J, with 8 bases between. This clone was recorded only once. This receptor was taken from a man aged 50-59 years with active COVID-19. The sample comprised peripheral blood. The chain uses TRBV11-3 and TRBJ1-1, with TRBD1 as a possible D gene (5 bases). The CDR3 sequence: CASSLNQGNTEAFF. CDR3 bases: TGTGCCAGCAGCTTAAACCAGGGGAACACTGAAGCTTTCTTT.